The 7 T cell receptor beta chains below all came from one sample that was sequenced in a study of vaccination and CD4 T cells after COVID-19. CD4+ T cells that had been cultured provided DNA sequenced with the Oncomine TCR Beta short-read assay. TCRdb recomputed calls from the PCR reads with MiXCR, one row per CDR3 protein. The sample records over 15,000 distinct CDR3 sequences, around a third being singletons. Which antigens these TCRs recognize remains unknown. Treatment denoted: approximately nine-day PBMC culture with coronavirus spike peptide pools or control peptides (ViraFEST assay). Sequencing was done on a sample of cultured CD4+ T cells from blood. These receptor sequences come from a human donor with COVID-19.

The V and J genes are TRBV18 and TRBJ1-1; D is unclear. Trimming left V 3 bases short and J 3 bases short, with 8 bases between. The germline V gene has CDR1 KGHSH and CDR2 LQKENI. The CDR3 contains 13 residues. CDR3 nucleotide sequence: TGTGCCAGCTCACCGCTCGAGGACACTGAAGCTTTCTTT. The encoded protein is CASSPLEDTEAFF.

This clonotype turned up a few times. The junction differs from germline at one of its ends, possibly a read error. J is TRBJ2-3 and V is TRBV20-1, with no clear D. Germline V gene lookup returns CDR1 DFQATT and CDR2 SNEGSKA (reference sequence). CDR3 length equals 13 residues. The CDR3 is CSASDLSVGTRYF. The CDR3 region has the DNA TGCAGTGCTAGCGATCTATCAGTTGGTACGCGGTATTTT.

This chain uses TRBV19 with TRBJ2-2; 8 bases line up with TRBD1. Germline loops: CDR1 LNHDA, CDR2 SQIVND (reference sequence). The CDR3 is made up of 15 amino acids. The ends lost 1 base at V and 5 bases at J; junction bases unmatched: 3. CDR3 in amino acids: CASSIGTGGTGELFF. In DNA form, the CDR3 reads TGTGCCAGTAGTATAGGTACAGGGGGAACCGGGGAGCTGTTTTTT.

This clonotype appeared a few times. The chain combines TRBV21-1 with TRBJ1-1; the table calls TRBD1, which could not be checked here. TRBV21-1 is a pseudogene locus. The CDR3 is made up of 14 amino acids. In DNA form, the CDR3 reads TGTGCCAGCAGCACGGACAGAAAGAACACTGAAGCTTTCTTT. It encodes CASSTDRKNTEAFF.

In the case of this clonotype: It is likely a read error, because the conserved phenylalanine at the end of the CDR3 is missing. The rearrangement links TRBV6-4 to TRBJ1-1; no clear D. CDR1 MRHNA and CDR2 SNTAGT come from the germline V gene. Between the trimmed V and J ends, which lost 4 bases and 2 bases, there was a span of 11 bases. The CDR3 sequence is 14 residues long. The CDR3 reads CASSVSPGNTEAFS. In DNA form, the CDR3 reads TGTGCCAGCAGTGTCTCACCGGGAAACACTGAAGCTTTCTCT.

This clonotype occurred a few times. The chain joins TRBV19 to TRBJ2-2, with a possible D match to TRBD1 (6 bases). The CDR3 loop spans 13 amino acids. Trimming removed 6 bases from V and 5 bases from J, with 10 bases in between. From germline, CDR1 is LNHDA and CDR2 SQIVND (reference sequence). The CDR3 sequence is CASRGQFTGELFF. The CDR3 DNA reads as TGTGCCAGTAGAGGACAGTTTACCGGGGAGCTGTTTTTT. The variable domain in full, completed from reference TRBV19 and TRBJ2-2, reads DGGITQSPKYLFRKEGQNVTLSCEQNLNHDAMYWYRQDPGQGLRLIYYSQIVNDFQKGDIAEGYSVSREKKESFPLTVTSAQKNPTAFYLCASRGQFTGELFFGEGSRLTVL.

The chain uses TRBV2 and TRBJ2-7, with D possibly TRBD2 on 6 matching bases. Germline V lookup: CDR1 SNHLY, CDR2 FYNNEI. V gave up 8 bases and J gave up 4 bases, with 15 bases separating them. The CDR3 length is 13 residues. The CDR3: CASGGVFEYEQYF. The CDR3 nucleotides are TGTGCCAGCGGCGGGGTGTTTGAATACGAGCAGTACTTC. Full variable domain (rest looked up from reference TRBV2 and TRBJ2-7): EPEVTQTPSHQVTQMGQEVILRCVPISNHLYFYWYRQILGQKVEFLVSFYNNEISEKSEIFDDQFSVERPDGSNFTLKIRSTKLEDSAMYFCASGGVFEYEQYFGPGTRLTVT.